Shown below are 6 T cell receptor beta chains from a single sample sequenced in a study of cytomegalovirus exposure and HLA in healthy donors. TCRdb keeps only in-frame clones here, not all; method: immunoSEQ multiplex PCR. The profile covers approximately 230,000 clones, with roughly 87% appearing a single time and around 11% taken by the ten largest. The source material was PBMCs. These receptor sequences come from a man aged 18 to 35 in good health and CMV-seropositive.

This chain uses TRBV5-4 with TRBJ2-5; 9 bases match TRBD2. V lost 2 bases and J lost 1; bases outside the gene matches: 6. The germline V gene has CDR1 SGHNT and CDR2 YYREEE (reference sequence). The CDR3 extends over 16 amino acids. Here the CDR3 reads CASSFGLAGAQETQYF. The CDR3 DNA sequence: TGTGCCAGCAGCTTTGGGTTAGCGGGAGCCCAAGAGACCCAGTACTTC.

This clone was picked up one time. This chain uses TRBV4-3 with TRBJ2-7; D is tentatively TRBD1 or TRBD2 (5 bases each). The V end was cut by 4 bases, the J end by 7 bases, with 20 bases between. Germline V gene lookup returns CDR1 LGHNA and CDR2 YSLEER. This CDR3 is 15 amino acids long. DNA for the CDR3: TGCGCCAGCAGCCCCGGTTTCCAGGGATGGGGGGAGCAGTACTTC. Translating gives CASSPGFQGWGEQYF.

The rearrangement uses TRBV27 and TRBJ1-1, with D perhaps matching TRBD1 (6 bases). The V gene lost 6 bases and the J gene lost 1 base, with 15 bases spanning the gap. This CDR3 has 15 amino acids. The V gene's germline CDR1 is MNHEY and CDR2 SMNVEV (reference sequence). CDR3 region: CASRHLRGGNTEAFF. The CDR3 bases are TGTGCCAGCAGGCACCTGAGGGGGGGGAACACTGAAGCTTTCTTT.

This sequence joins TRBV19 and TRBJ1-1; D might be TRBD1 (6 bases). V lost 2 bases, J lost 8 bases, and 15 bases lay in between. The CDR3 covers 14 residues. The germline gives CDR1 LNHDA, CDR2 SQIVND (reference sequence). The CDR3 sequence: CASSITVRTVEAFF. CDR3 coding DNA: TGTGCCAGTAGTATAACTGTCCGGACAGTCGAAGCTTTCTTT.

This chain uses TRBV7-6 with TRBJ1-2; D is perhaps TRBD1 (5 bases). Between the trimmed V and J ends, which lost 10 bases and 8 bases, there was a span of 17 bases. There are 12 residues in the CDR3. From germline, CDR1 is SGHVS and CDR2 FNYEAQ. CDR3 sequence: CATSVGGKGYTF. As DNA, the CDR3 is TGTGCCACCTCGGTGGGGGGTAAAGGCTACACCTTC.

The chain uses TRBV27 and TRBJ1-5; 8 bases line up with TRBD1. V dropped 6 bases and J dropped 4; count of bases not matched to a gene: 11. The CDR3 contains 16 residues. Germline CDR1 MNHEY, CDR2 SMNVEV (reference sequence). CDR3 sequence (DNA): TGTGCCAGCAGCCCCAGCAGGACAGGGTCGAATCAGCCCCAGCATTTT. Its translation: CASSPSRTGSNQPQHF.